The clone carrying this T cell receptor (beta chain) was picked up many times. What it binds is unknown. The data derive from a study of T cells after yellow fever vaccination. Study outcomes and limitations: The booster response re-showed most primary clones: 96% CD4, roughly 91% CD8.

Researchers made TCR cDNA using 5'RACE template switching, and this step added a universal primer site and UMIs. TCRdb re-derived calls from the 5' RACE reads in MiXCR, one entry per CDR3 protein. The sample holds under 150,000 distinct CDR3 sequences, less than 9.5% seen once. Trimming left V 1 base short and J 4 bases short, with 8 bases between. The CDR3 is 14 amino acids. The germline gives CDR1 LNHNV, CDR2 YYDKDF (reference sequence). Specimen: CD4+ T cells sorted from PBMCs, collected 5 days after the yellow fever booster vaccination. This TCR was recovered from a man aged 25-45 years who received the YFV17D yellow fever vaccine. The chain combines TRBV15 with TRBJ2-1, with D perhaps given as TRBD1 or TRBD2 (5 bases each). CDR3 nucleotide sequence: TGTGCCACCAGCAGAGGGGGCGGGTACAATGAGCAGTTCTTC. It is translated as CATSRGGGYNEQFF.